The 12 T cell receptor beta chains listed next were all sequenced from one sample in a study of T cell responses to AZD1222 COVID-19 vaccine. TCRdb's table, derived via immunoSEQ multiplex PCR, lists solely in-frame clones and lacks some. The sample lists 110,000 to 150,000 clones, about 86% occurring once. The sample in question was peripheral blood, obtained on day 0 of AZD1222 vaccination. These receptors all stem from an adult in good health.

This chain joins TRBV4-3 and TRBJ2-7; maybe TRBD2 (6 bases). The CDR3 is 14 amino acids. Trimming removed 0 bases at V and 4 bases at J, with 10 bases between. The germline CDR1 and CDR2 sequences are LGHNA and YSLEER. The CDR3 reads CASSQDPTSYEQYF. CDR3 DNA sequence: TGCGCCAGCAGCCAAGATCCGACTAGTTACGAGCAGTACTTC.

The V and J genes are TRBV20-1 and TRBJ2-1; 11 nucleotides line up with TRBD2. Germline values: CDR1 DFQATT, CDR2 SNEGSKA (reference sequence). The CDR3 contains 16 residues. V lost 3 bases to trimming and J lost 1 base; unmatched junction nucleotides: 5. The CDR3 DNA is TGCAGTGCTAGTGAATTAGCGGGAGGGTCCTACAATGAGCAGTTCTTC. This translates into CSASELAGGSYNEQFF.

The chain carries TRBV21-1 and TRBJ2-1; the table gives TRBD2 as D, unverified against the DNA. TRBV21-1 is shown as a pseudogene. The CDR3 consists of 16 residues. The CDR3 nucleotides read TGTGCCAGCAGCAAACTCCAGGCTAGCGGGAGCCGAGAGCAGTTCTTC. Its protein product is CASSKLQASGSREQFF.

This clone came up once. The chain recombines TRBV30 with TRBJ2-1; D remains ambiguous. Between the trimmed V and J ends, which lost 0 bases and 8 bases, there was a span of 8 bases. CDR1 and CDR2 (germline): GTSNPN, SVGIG (reference sequence). This CDR3 contains 12 residues. DNA for the CDR3: TGTGCCTGGAGTGTACTGTGGGATGAGCAGTTCTTC. Translating gives CAWSVLWDEQFF.

For the CDR3, the DNA is TGTGCCAGCAGTTCGCTGACTAGATTGACAGATACGCAGTATTTT. Translated: CASSSLTRLTDTQYF. The chain joins TRBV28 to TRBJ2-3; perhaps TRBD2 as D (6 bases). Germline CDR1 MDHEN, CDR2 SYDVKM. V shed 4 bases and J shed 3 bases, with 14 bases lying between them. The CDR3 loop spans 15 amino acids.

The chain carries TRBV6-6 and TRBJ1-2; D unclear. Deletions cut 2 bases from V and 4 bases from J, with 17 bases between. The V gene's germline CDR1 is MNHNY and CDR2 SVGAGI (reference sequence). The CDR3 contains 16 residues. DNA for the CDR3: TGTGCCAGCAGTTACGAGAACCCCGTGGGAGTCTATGGCTACACCTTC. It is translated as CASSYENPVGVYGYTF.

This chain connects TRBV5-5 to TRBJ2-7; 9 bases line up with TRBD2. The trim removed 4 bases at V and 3 bases at J, leaving 11 bases unmatched. CDR1 is SGHKS and CDR2 is YYEKEE in the germline V gene (reference sequence). This CDR3 has 16 residues. The CDR3 sequence is CASSLRGGAGGYEQYF. The CDR3 DNA reads TGTGCCAGCAGCCTTCGGGGGGGAGCGGGAGGCTACGAGCAGTACTTC.

J is TRBJ1-4 and V is TRBV6-5; no clear D gene. This CDR3 has 14 residues. Trimming pared 2 bases from V and 8 bases from J, leaving 12 bases between. CDR1 is MNHEY, CDR2 SVGAGI, per germline. This CDR3 is CASSYQEAREKLFF. In DNA, the CDR3 is TGTGCCAGCAGTTACCAAGAGGCACGGGAAAAACTGTTTTTT.

This sequence joins TRBV5-5 and TRBJ1-5, with TRBD1 as a possible D gene (6 bases). The CDR3 has 14 amino acids. Germline CDR1 SGHKS, CDR2 YYEKEE (reference sequence). Trimming left V 4 bases short and J 5 bases short, with 13 bases between. The DNA for the CDR3 is TGTGCCAGCAGCCCTGGGGGCTCCCATCAGCCCCAGCATTTT. Translating it yields CASSPGGSHQPQHF.

The chain couples TRBV28 to TRBJ1-1; possible D gene TRBD1, 5 bases. The V gene's germline CDR1 is MDHEN and CDR2 SYDVKM. With 3 bases removed from V and 11 bases from J, the gap between germline ends came to 22 bases. The CDR3 spans 15 residues. This CDR3 reads CASSFHGISRTRAFF. For the CDR3, the DNA is TGTGCCAGCAGTTTCCATGGAATATCGAGGACAAGGGCTTTCTTT.

V and J are TRBV28 and TRBJ2-2; D possibly corresponds to TRBD1 (5 bases). CDR3 length equals 16 residues. V lost 2 bases to trimming and J lost 2 bases, with 12 bases between them. Germline-derived CDR1 and CDR2 are MDHEN and SYDVKM. Written as DNA, the CDR3 is TGTGCCAGCAGTTTAAGTGGCAGGGCTAACACCGGGGAGCTGTTTTTT. The encoded protein is CASSLSGRANTGELFF.

J is TRBJ1-4 and V is TRBV7-7, with D possibly TRBD1 on 5 matching bases. Per the germline V gene, CDR1 is SSHAT and CDR2 is FNYEAQ (reference sequence). This CDR3 contains 15 residues. V lost 5 bases to trimming and J lost 7 bases, with 17 bases between them. DNA for the CDR3: TGTGCCAGCAGCCCGGGGGTGCTCCCCCTTGAAAAACTGTTTTTT. Amino acids: CASSPGVLPLEKLFF.